One and the same sample provided the 24 T cell receptor beta chains below, sequenced in a study of neurological immune-mediated disorders. TCRdb re-called the 5' RACE reads through MiXCR, storing one row per CDR3 protein. The sample contains 95,000 to 150,000 distinct CDR3 sequences, roughly 3.2% of which appear only once. Sequenced sample: PBMCs. Every receptor here comes from a woman aged 25-40 years with multiple sclerosis.

This clonotype was observed at least ten times. The rearrangement links TRBV27 to TRBJ2-2, with TRBD2 matching over 11 bases. CDR1 MNHEY and CDR2 SMNVEV come from the germline V gene (reference sequence). The length of the CDR3 is 13 residues. Trimming took 11 bases from V and 4 from J; bases not matched to a gene: 3. This CDR3 reads CASGLAATGELFF. For the CDR3, the DNA is TGTGCCTCGGGACTAGCGGCCACCGGGGAGCTGTTTTTT.

This clonotype was seen at least ten times. The chain carries TRBV7-2 and TRBJ1-4; no clear D. The germline V and J ends were trimmed by 10 bases and 8 bases, with 8 bases remaining between them. This CDR3 region has 10 residues. In germline, CDR1 is SGHTA, CDR2 FQGNSA. CDR3 nucleotides: TGTGCCACCAGTAAAGAAAAACTGTTTTTT. This codes for CATSKEKLFF.

In its sample, this clonotype was seen many times. V and J are TRBV20-1 and TRBJ2-1, with D perhaps matching TRBD1 (6 bases). Germline V gene lookup returns CDR1 DFQATT and CDR2 SNEGSKA (reference sequence). The V gene lost 3 bases and the J gene lost 6 bases, with 15 bases spanning the gap. There are 14 residues in the CDR3. The CDR3 loop is CSARDSSSANEQFF. Written as DNA, the CDR3 is TGCAGTGCTAGGGACAGCTCCTCAGCCAATGAGCAGTTCTTC.

In this sample, this clonotype turned up many times. This chain connects TRBV20-1 to TRBJ1-2; tentative D call: TRBD1 (6 bases). Germline CDR1 DFQATT, CDR2 SNEGSKA (reference sequence). The CDR3 loop spans 13 amino acids. Trimming removed 5 bases from V and 4 bases from J, with 14 bases in between. The CDR3 sequence is CSALKRGAYGYTF. Written as DNA, the CDR3 is TGCAGTGCTCTGAAGCGGGGGGCCTATGGCTACACCTTC.

The table lists this clonotype with many counts. This sequence joins TRBV6-5 and TRBJ1-1; 7 bases are a match to TRBD1. V shed 7 bases, J shed 0 bases, and the junction held 2 bases outside the gene matches. Germline values: CDR1 MNHEY, CDR2 SVGAGI. The CDR3 totals 13 residues. The CDR3 coding sequence is TGTGCCAGCACAGGGGGGGTGAACACTGAAGCTTTCTTT. Protein sequence: CASTGGVNTEAFF.

This clonotype occurred many times. This chain links TRBV7-8 with TRBJ1-2; possibly TRBD1 for D (6 bases). The V end was cut by 7 bases, the J end by 3 bases, with 12 bases between. Per the germline V gene, CDR1 is SGHVS and CDR2 is FQNEAQ. The CDR3 is 13 amino acids. The CDR3 nucleotides are TGTGCCAGCACCCGGGACAAGGACTATGGCTACACCTTC. It codes for CASTRDKDYGYTF.

The sample holds many counts of this clonotype. J is TRBJ2-4 and V is TRBV7-2; D call uncertain. V was cut by 6 bases and J by 2 bases, with 8 bases left in between. CDR3 size: 13 residues. Germline V gene sequence: CDR1 SGHTA, CDR2 FQGNSA. The CDR3 coding sequence is TGTGCCAGCAGTCTCGGTCCCAAAAACATTCAGTACTTC. Translating gives CASSLGPKNIQYF.

This clonotype was observed at least ten times. V gene TRBV20-1 combines with J gene TRBJ1-5; maybe TRBD1 (5 bases). The germline V and J ends were trimmed by 6 bases and 3 bases, with 12 bases remaining between them. The CDR3 contains 13 residues. Germline V gene sequence: CDR1 DFQATT, CDR2 SNEGSKA (reference sequence). CDR3: CSATTGVNQPQHF. Here the CDR3 DNA reads TGCAGTGCAACAACAGGAGTCAATCAGCCCCAGCATTTT.

V gene TRBV7-2 combines with J gene TRBJ1-1; no reliable D call. CDR3 length: 16 residues. The ends were cut back, 1 base at V and 1 base at J, with 13 bases in the middle. The germline V gene has CDR1 SGHTA and CDR2 FQGNSA. CDR3 DNA: TGTGCCAGCAGCTTAGACTTTCGGCTAAGGAACACTGAAGCTTTCTTT. Encoded protein: CASSLDFRLRNTEAFF.

This clonotype was recorded many times. This chain links TRBV5-1 with TRBJ2-7, with 8 bases matching TRBD1. J gave up 9 bases and V 4 bases, and 6 bases lay outside the gene matches. The CDR3 consists of 12 residues. Germline values: CDR1 SGHRS, CDR2 YFSETQ. CDR3 loop: CASSPDRGGQYF. For the CDR3, the DNA is TGCGCCAGCAGCCCTGACAGGGGCGGGCAGTACTTC.

The chain uses TRBV19 and TRBJ1-1; no definite D call. Germline CDR1 is LNHDA and CDR2 is SQIVND (reference sequence). The CDR3 is made up of 11 amino acids. V lost 5 bases, J lost 4 bases, and 5 bases lay in between. CDR3 sequence reads: CASSEVTEAFF. DNA for the CDR3: TGTGCCAGTAGTGAGGTCACTGAAGCTTTCTTT.

This clonotype was seen at least ten times. The chain couples TRBV5-1 to TRBJ1-1, with D perhaps TRBD1 (5 bases). Germline assignment: CDR1 SGHRS and CDR2 YFSETQ. Trimming removed 0 bases at V and 4 bases at J, with 13 bases between. The length of the CDR3 is 15 residues. In DNA form, the CDR3 reads TGCGCCAGCAGCTTGGAGATCTGGGGGGGCACTGAAGCTTTCTTT. It yields the protein CASSLEIWGGTEAFF.

This clonotype has at least ten counts. V and J are TRBV7-2 and TRBJ1-5; D unclear. Germline CDR1 reads SGHTA; CDR2 reads FQGNSA. V dropped 7 bases and J dropped 0 bases, with 4 bases sitting between them. This CDR3 comprises 12 residues. Here the CDR3 reads CASKVSNQPQHF. The CDR3 region has the DNA TGTGCCAGCAAAGTTAGCAATCAGCCCCAGCATTTT.

In regard to this clonotype: Since a much larger clone is just one base distant, this may be a read error. The chain couples TRBV7-2 to TRBJ2-7; 8 positions agree with TRBD2. Losses at the gene ends were 5 bases for V and 6 bases for J; bases not matched to a gene: 12. This CDR3 is built from 15 residues. Germline assignment: CDR1 SGHTA and CDR2 FQGNSA. The CDR3 DNA reads TGTGCCAGCAGCCACGGCGGGGTAGCGGGACTCGAGCAGTACTTC. Its protein product is CASSHGGVAGLEQYF.

This clonotype was observed many times. The CDR3 here is CSARDPLAVTYNEQFF. In DNA form, the CDR3 reads TGCAGTGCTAGAGATCCCCTGGCTGTAACCTACAATGAGCAGTTCTTC. The chain links TRBV20-1 to TRBJ2-1; D uncertain. CDR1 is DFQATT and CDR2 is SNEGSKA in the germline V gene (reference sequence). This CDR3 region has 16 residues. Trimming shortened V by 0 bases and J by 2 bases, and 14 bases separated the two germline ends.

This clonotype was seen a few times. The chain employs TRBV7-2 and TRBJ1-1, with D hard to call. The V end lost 3 bases, the J end lost 8 bases, and 7 bases lay between the germline ends. The V gene's germline CDR1 is SGHTA and CDR2 FQGNSA. The CDR3 runs to 11 residues. In DNA, the CDR3 is TGTGCCAGCAGCTTTGGGCCCGAAGCTTTCTTT. Encoded protein: CASSFGPEAFF. The entire variable domain, with the rest obtained from reference TRBV7-2 and TRBJ1-1, is as follows: GAGVSQSPSNKVTEKGKDVELRCDPISGHTALYWYRQSLGQGLEFLIYFQGNSAPDKSGLPSDRFSAERTGGSVSTLTIQRTQQEDSAVYLCASSFGPEAFFGQGTRLTVV.

Only a few counts were recorded for this clonotype. J is TRBJ2-7 and V is TRBV7-2, with TRBD2 matching over 11 bases. V shed 4 bases and J 4 bases; nucleotides not matched to a gene: 6. CDR1 is SGHTA and CDR2 is FQGNSA in the germline V gene. This CDR3 has 15 residues. The chain's CDR3 is CASSSYVAGGYEQYF. In DNA form, the CDR3 reads TGTGCCAGCAGCTCATACGTAGCGGGGGGGTACGAGCAGTACTTC.

This clonotype showed up many times. This chain links TRBV15 with TRBJ2-2, with 8 bases identical to TRBD1. The CDR3 spans 17 residues. V was pared by 2 bases and J by 1 base, with 6 bases of the junction left unmatched. Looked up from germline, CDR1 is LNHNV and CDR2 is YYDKDF (reference sequence). In DNA, the CDR3 is TGTGCCACCAGCAGATCACCCGGGACAGGGAACACCGGGGAGCTGTTTTTT. It encodes CATSRSPGTGNTGELFF. Complete variable domain (other parts from reference TRBV15 and TRBJ2-2): DAMVIQNPRYQVTQFGKPVTLSCSQTLNHNVMYWYQQKSSQAPKLLFHYYDKDFNNEADTPDNFQSRRPNTSFCFLDIRSPGLGDTAMYLCATSRSPGTGNTGELFFGEGSRLTVL.

A word on this clonotype: A read error is possible here, since a much larger clone lies one base away. The chain couples TRBV7-2 to TRBJ2-7; D possibly uses TRBD1 or TRBD2 (6 bases each). Germline V CDR1 and CDR2: SGHTA, FQGNSA. CDR3 length: 15 residues. CDR3 nucleotides: TGTTCCAGCAGCCTAAATGGGGGGCCCGTATACGAGCAGTACTTC. This sequence encodes CSSSLNGGPVYEQYF.

This clonotype has ten or more counts. J is TRBJ2-1 and V is TRBV5-6; no reliable D call. The CDR3 has 14 amino acids. Trimming left V 6 bases short and J 7 bases short, with 17 bases between. CDR1 is SGHDT and CDR2 is YYEEEE in the germline V gene. The CDR3 here is CASIGRSYLNEQFF. For the CDR3, the DNA is TGTGCCAGCATCGGACGCTCGTACCTGAATGAGCAGTTCTTC.

The sample holds many counts of this clonotype. V is TRBV29-1 and J is TRBJ2-7; D not resolved. Per germline, CDR1 SQVTM and CDR2 ANQGSEA. Trimming removed 5 bases from V and 3 bases from J, with 14 bases in between. This CDR3 region has 13 residues. DNA for the CDR3: TGCAGCGTTAAGGGCAAAGGGAACTACGAGCAGTACTTC. Translated: CSVKGKGNYEQYF.

This clonotype came up many times. This sequence joins TRBV7-2 and TRBJ1-2; D call uncertain. CDR3 length: 14 amino acids. Between the trimmed V and J ends, which lost 2 bases and 3 bases, there was a span of 10 bases. Per the germline V gene, CDR1 is SGHTA and CDR2 is FQGNSA. The CDR3 bases are TGTGCCAGCAGCTTATTGATGGACCACTATGGCTACACCTTC. It yields the protein CASSLLMDHYGYTF.

This clonotype was counted ten times or more. The rearrangement uses TRBV20-1 and TRBJ1-2; 7 bases are shared with TRBD1. This CDR3 is 14 amino acids long. The trim removed 5 bases at V and 2 bases at J, leaving 8 bases unmatched. CDR1 and CDR2 (germline): DFQATT, SNEGSKA (reference sequence). The CDR3 sequence: CSAPRRDRNYGYTF. DNA for the CDR3: TGCAGTGCTCCGCGGCGGGACAGAAACTATGGCTACACCTTC.

This clonotype came up many times. The rearrangement links TRBV6-5 to TRBJ1-1, with 8 nucleotides matching TRBD1. With 7 bases clipped from V and 1 base from J, the junction kept 11 bases outside the gene matches. This CDR3 is built from 16 residues. Germline loops: CDR1 MNHEY, CDR2 SVGAGI. The CDR3 spells CASTRQGHWGNTEAFF. The CDR3 bases are TGTGCCAGCACCCGACAGGGGCATTGGGGGAACACTGAAGCTTTCTTT.